This TCR beta chain emerged from a study of T cell repertoires in cytomegalovirus infection. Study information: From public TCR beta signatures came an indication of both CMV infection and matching HLA type. The study's findings and limits: CMV carriers having the relevant HLA were flagged by cumulative public TCR beta family frequency. Clonotypes of TCR beta that were HLA-C-restricted and CMV-specific dominated the ex vivo response.

The germline V gene has CDR1 SGHTA and CDR2 FQGNSA. The CDR3 runs to 17 residues. Between the trimmed V and J ends, which lost 2 bases and 0 bases, there was a span of 11 bases. This clonotype has more than one count but fewer than ten. The antigen is not known. From the reads, TCRdb called clonotypes with MiXCR, one entry per CDR3 protein. The profile covers about 310,000 distinct CDR3 sequences, with about 8.8% appearing a single time and approximately 2.3% taken by the ten largest. The genes are TRBV7-2 and TRBJ2-6; the D gene is possibly TRBD1 (5 bases). The TCR was taken from a human donor in good health (CMV status not recorded). Some clones in this sample may be carry-over from other donors' samples. The sample comprised PBMCs. Here the CDR3 reads CASSLRTGNSGANVLTF. Here the CDR3 DNA reads TGTGCCAGCAGCTTAAGAACAGGAAACTCTGGGGCCAACGTCCTGACTTTC.